These 19 T cell receptor beta chains share one sample of origin, sequenced in a study of cytomegalovirus exposure and HLA in healthy donors. 60 Vbeta and 13 Jbeta primers were used in PCR. The data were produced by immunoSEQ multiplex PCR, yet TCRdb's version contains in-frame clones alone and is incomplete. The sample records roughly 100,000 clones, approximately 71% being singletons. The sample taken for sequencing was PBMCs. All receptors come from a middle-aged man in good health and CMV-seronegative.

This clone was detected only a few times. The chain employs TRBV2 and TRBJ2-7; D is possibly TRBD1 (5 bases). Trimming stripped 9 bases from V and 3 bases from J, with 9 bases between. CDR1 and CDR2 (germline): SNHLY, FYNNEI. The CDR3 is 11 residues long. This CDR3 is CASSTVYEQYF. The CDR3 bases are TGTGCCAGTTCGACAGTCTACGAGCAGTACTTC. Supplemented by reference TRBV2 and TRBJ2-7, the full variable domain reads EPEVTQTPSHQVTQMGQEVILRCVPISNHLYFYWYRQILGQKVEFLVSFYNNEISEKSEIFDDQFSVERPDGSNFTLKIRSTKLEDSAMYFCASSTVYEQYFGPGTRLTVT.

The chain recombines TRBV2 with TRBJ2-5, with D perhaps TRBD2 (5 bases). Germline assignment: CDR1 SNHLY and CDR2 FYNNEI. The CDR3 extends over 11 amino acids. V lost 11 bases and J lost 6, with 13 bases in between. The CDR3 sequence: CAGRGAKTQYF. CDR3 in DNA: TGTGCCGGACGGGGTGCGAAGACCCAGTACTTC.

The chain has TRBV7-8 and TRBJ2-7; 12 bases align to TRBD2. The germline V gene encodes CDR1 SGHVS and CDR2 FQNEAQ. The CDR3 has 17 amino acids. J gave up 1 base and V 3 bases, and 7 bases lay outside the gene matches. CDR3 protein: CASSLPSGGASSYEQYF. DNA for the CDR3: TGTGCCAGCAGCTTGCCTAGCGGGGGGGCCAGTTCCTACGAGCAGTACTTC.

This chain uses TRBV5-1 with TRBJ1-4; a possible D gene is TRBD1 (6 bases). CDR3 length: 14 residues. The germline V gene has CDR1 SGHRS and CDR2 YFSETQ. The V end lost 2 bases, the J end lost 4 bases, and 9 bases lay between the germline ends. The chain's CDR3 is CASSFPGVNEKLFF. The CDR3 DNA reads TGCGCCAGCAGCTTCCCAGGGGTTAATGAAAAACTGTTTTTT.

The chain joins TRBV13 to TRBJ2-3; TRBD2 matches 9 bases. The CDR3 consists of 16 residues. CDR1 and CDR2 from the germline V gene are PRHDT and FYEKMQ (reference sequence). Trimming took 2 bases from V and 1 from J; bases not matched to a gene: 4. The CDR3 bases are TGTGCCAGCAGCTTAAAGGCTAGCGGGGGCACAGATACGCAGTATTTT. Protein sequence: CASSLKASGGTDTQYF.

This clone was picked up one time. This chain links TRBV2 with TRBJ2-2; TRBD1 is a possible D gene (5 bases). This CDR3 comprises 14 residues. V lost 4 bases to trimming and J lost 4 bases, with 10 bases between them. Looked up from germline, CDR1 is SNHLY and CDR2 is FYNNEI. The CDR3 DNA reads TGTGCCAGCAGTGGTCAGGGCGGCACCGGGGAGCTGTTTTTT. This translates into CASSGQGGTGELFF.

V usage is TRBV11-1 and J usage is TRBJ2-3, with 9 bases fitting TRBD2. Germline lookup yields CDR1 SGHAT and CDR2 FQDESV (reference sequence). The length of the CDR3 is 16 residues. The trim removed 4 bases at V and 3 bases at J, leaving 8 bases unmatched. For the CDR3, the DNA is TGTGCCAGCAGCTCCGGCGGGGGGGCCTTGACAGATACGCAGTATTTT. As protein: CASSSGGGALTDTQYF.

The chain carries TRBV2 and TRBJ2-3, with 9 nucleotides matching TRBD1. The ends lost 2 bases at V and 7 bases at J; junction bases unmatched: 7. The CDR3 has 15 residues. Germline CDR1 SNHLY, CDR2 FYNNEI. The CDR3 sequence is CASSESQGALNTQYF. The CDR3 DNA reads as TGTGCCAGCAGTGAATCACAGGGGGCGCTGAATACGCAGTATTTT.

The sample holds a few counts of this clone. The sample carries other DNA sequences with the same CDR3. The chain uses TRBV15 and TRBJ1-4; D gene unclear. Per germline, CDR1 LNHNV and CDR2 YYDKDF (reference sequence). The CDR3 contains 15 residues. With 0 bases removed from V and 7 bases from J, the gap between germline ends came to 12 bases. CDR3 residues: CATSRDGGPSEKLFF. CDR3 DNA: TGTGCCACCAGCAGAGATGGAGGACCCAGTGAAAAACTGTTTTTT.

V usage is TRBV5-1 and J usage is TRBJ1-3; D is unresolved. CDR1 is SGHRS and CDR2 is YFSETQ in the germline V gene. Trimming took 0 bases from V and 5 from J, leaving 9 bases between them. The CDR3 runs 14 residues. CDR3 nucleotides: TGCGCCAGCAGCTTGGGTGCCAGTCGAAACACCATATATTTT. Translating gives CASSLGASRNTIYF.

This clone was counted a few times. The chain uses TRBV7-5 and TRBJ2-3; TRBD2 reflects the table's D call only, with no check against the DNA. TRBV7-5 is described as a pseudogene. The CDR3 runs to 14 residues. CDR3 protein: CARSLNYSTDTQYF. As DNA, the CDR3 is TGTGCCAGAAGCTTAAACTACTCCACAGATACGCAGTATTTT.

This clone has a handful of counts. This chain uses TRBV28 with TRBJ2-5, with TRBD2 matching over 15 bases. From germline, CDR1 is MDHEN and CDR2 SYDVKM. V shed 4 bases, J shed 5 bases, and the junction held 5 bases outside the gene matches. The length of the CDR3 is 16 residues. This CDR3 is CASSSPGTSGRETQYF. CDR3 bases: TGTGCCAGCAGTTCCCCCGGGACTAGCGGGAGGGAGACCCAGTACTTC.

The chain uses TRBV5-1 and TRBJ2-7; 8 bases fit TRBD1. V dropped 3 bases and J dropped 5; count of bases not matched to a gene: 10. Germline V lookup: CDR1 SGHRS, CDR2 YFSETQ. This CDR3 is built from 15 residues. The CDR3 bases are TGCGCCAGCAGCTCCAGGGGGCTCAGGTTCGACGAGCAGTACTTC. Translating it yields CASSSRGLRFDEQYF.

This clone showed up just once. V gene TRBV7-9 combines with J gene TRBJ2-5; 10 bases line up with TRBD2. CDR3 length: 17 amino acids. CDR1 and CDR2 (germline): SEHNR, FQNEAQ (reference sequence). The V and J ends lost 0 bases and 2 bases, in that order; junction bases with no gene match: 6. CDR3 sequence reads: CASSLALGLAAQETQYF. The CDR3 DNA sequence: TGTGCCAGCAGCTTAGCGCTCGGACTAGCGGCACAAGAGACCCAGTACTTC. The complete variable domain, with remaining parts taken from reference TRBV7-9 and TRBJ2-5, reads DTGVSQNPRHKITKRGQNVTFRCDPISEHNRLYWYRQTLGQGPEFLTYFQNEAQLEKSRLLSDRFSAERPKGSFSTLEIQRTEQGDSAMYLCASSLALGLAAQETQYFGPGTRLLVL.

CDR3 bases: TGTGCCAGTAGTATTCCGCTCGGGACAGGGGTAAATTCACCCCTCCACTTT. This sequence encodes CASSIPLGTGVNSPLHF. The chain joins TRBV19 to TRBJ1-6; 10 bases are a match to TRBD1. The ends lost 3 bases at V and 7 bases at J; junction bases unmatched: 9. Germline CDR1 is LNHDA and CDR2 is SQIVND (reference sequence). There are 17 residues in the CDR3.

This chain connects TRBV2 to TRBJ1-4; a possible D gene is TRBD1 (6 bases). CDR1 is SNHLY and CDR2 is FYNNEI in the germline V gene. V lost 6 bases, J lost 7 bases, and 18 bases lay in between. The CDR3 runs 15 residues. The CDR3 sequence is CASSTQGSPTEKLFF. CDR3 sequence (DNA): TGTGCCAGCAGCACACAGGGCTCCCCTACTGAAAAACTGTTTTTT.

The chain recombines TRBV7-9 with TRBJ2-3; 8 nucleotides align to TRBD2. The V gene's germline CDR1 is SEHNR and CDR2 FQNEAQ (reference sequence). J lost 5 bases, V lost 3 bases, and 4 bases had no gene match. The CDR3 is made up of 14 amino acids. This CDR3 reads CASSFSTSGDTQYF. Written as DNA, the CDR3 is TGTGCCAGCAGCTTCAGTACTAGCGGAGATACGCAGTATTTT.

This clone was seen more than once but under ten times. V gene TRBV11-2 combines with J gene TRBJ1-5, with 8 bases that match TRBD1. The CDR3 consists of 14 residues. After removal of 5 bases from V and 6 bases from J, the junction contained 6 bases not matched to a gene. The germline V gene has CDR1 SGHAT and CDR2 FQNNGV. The CDR3, as DNA: TGTGCCAGCAGCCCGGACAGGGCGCGTCAGCCCCAGCATTTT. It codes for CASSPDRARQPQHF.

This chain connects TRBV9 to TRBJ1-1, with TRBD1 identical over 7 bases. The V gene's germline CDR1 is SGDLS and CDR2 YYNGEE. The junction had 6 bases not matched to a gene; V was cut back by 5 bases and J by 5 bases. CDR3 length equals 13 residues. CDR3 coding DNA: TGTGCCAGCAGGGCCCAGGGGGTGACTGAAGCTTTCTTT. Translating it yields CASRAQGVTEAFF.